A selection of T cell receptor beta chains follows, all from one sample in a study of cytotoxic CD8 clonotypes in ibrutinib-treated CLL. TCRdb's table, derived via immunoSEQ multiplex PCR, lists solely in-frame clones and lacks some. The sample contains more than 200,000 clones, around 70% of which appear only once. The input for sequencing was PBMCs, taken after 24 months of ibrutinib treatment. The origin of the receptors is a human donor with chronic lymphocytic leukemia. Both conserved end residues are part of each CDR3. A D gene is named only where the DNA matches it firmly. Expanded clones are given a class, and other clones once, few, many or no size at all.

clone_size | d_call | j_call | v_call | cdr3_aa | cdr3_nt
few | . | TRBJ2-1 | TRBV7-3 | CASSLRTSEQFF | TGTGCCAGCAGCTTAAGGACAAGTGAGCAGTTCTTC
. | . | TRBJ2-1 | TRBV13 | CASRLRPYNEQFF | TGTGCCAGCCGGCTGAGACCCTACAATGAGCAGTTCTTC
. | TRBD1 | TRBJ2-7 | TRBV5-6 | CASSLTTGGPREQYF | TGTGCCAGCAGTCTCACGACAGGGGGTCCACGCGAGCAGTACTTC
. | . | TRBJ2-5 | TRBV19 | CASSLRWGLVGETQYF | TGTGCCAGTAGTCTCCGCTGGGGCCTTGTGGGAGAGACCCAGTACTTC
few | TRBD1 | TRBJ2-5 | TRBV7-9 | CASRKQGPQETQYF | TGTGCCAGCAGGAAACAGGGGCCCCAAGAGACCCAGTACTTC
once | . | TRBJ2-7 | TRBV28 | CASSLFASPYEQYF | TGTGCCAGCAGTTTATTCGCATCTCCTTACGAGCAGTACTTC
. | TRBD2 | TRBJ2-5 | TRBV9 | CASAGDGETQYF | TGTGCCAGTGCGGGAGATGGAGAGACCCAGTACTTC
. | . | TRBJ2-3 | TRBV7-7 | CASSFTATDTQYF | TGTGCTAGCAGCTTTACGGCCACAGATACGCAGTATTTT
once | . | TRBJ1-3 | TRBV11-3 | CASSLESIHYGVGNTIYF | TGTGCCAGCAGCTTAGAATCTATCCACTACGGGGTTGGAAACACCATATATTTT
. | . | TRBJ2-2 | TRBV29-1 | CSVVSPGTALSGELFF | TGCAGCGTTGTGTCTCCCGGGACCGCACTGTCCGGGGAGCTGTTTTTT
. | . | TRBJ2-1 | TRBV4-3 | CASSQDEGPDRNEQFF | TGCGCCAGCAGCCAAGATGAGGGGCCCGATCGCAATGAGCAGTTCTTC
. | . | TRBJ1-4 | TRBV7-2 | CASSFRGAINEKLFF | TGTGCCAGCAGCTTTCGGGGGGCCATTAATGAAAAACTGTTTTTT
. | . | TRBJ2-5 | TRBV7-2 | CASSLIETQYF | TGTGCCAGCAGCTTAATTGAGACCCAGTACTTC
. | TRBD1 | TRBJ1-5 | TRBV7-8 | CASSLPAGTGALPQHF | TGTGCCAGCAGCTTACCCGCCGGGACAGGGGCGTTGCCCCAGCATTTT
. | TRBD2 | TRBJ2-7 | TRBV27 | CASSGTNSYEQYF | TGTGCCAGCAGTGGGACTAACTCCTACGAGCAGTACTTC
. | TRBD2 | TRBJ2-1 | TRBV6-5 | CASSPLAGPYNEQFF | TGTGCCAGCAGCCCACTAGCGGGACCGTACAATGAGCAGTTCTTC
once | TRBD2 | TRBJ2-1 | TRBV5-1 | CASSAGTSLSYNEQFF | TGCGCCAGCAGCGCCGGGACTAGCCTCTCCTACAATGAGCAGTTCTTC
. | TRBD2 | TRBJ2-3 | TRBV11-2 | CASSAPGGGWDTQYF | TGTGCCAGCAGCGCCCCGGGGGGGGGTTGGGATACGCAGTATTTT
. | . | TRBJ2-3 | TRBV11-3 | CASSLGATDTQYF | TGTGCCAGCAGCTTAGGCGCGACAGATACGCAGTATTTT
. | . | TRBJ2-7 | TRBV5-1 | CASGIGGTVISYEQYF | TGCGCCAGCGGGATTGGAGGGACAGTGATCTCCTACGAGCAGTACTTC
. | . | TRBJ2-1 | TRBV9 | CASSIGTDEQFF | TGTGCCAGCAGCATCGGGACGGACGAGCAGTTCTTC
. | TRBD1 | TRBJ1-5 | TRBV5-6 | CASSSTGNNQPQHF | TGTGCCAGCAGCTCGACAGGGAACAATCAGCCCCAGCATTTT
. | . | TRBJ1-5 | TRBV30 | CAWSAQGSQPQHF | TGTGCCTGGAGTGCACAGGGATCCCAGCCCCAGCATTTT
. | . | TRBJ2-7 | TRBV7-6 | CASRGDTYEQYF | TGTGCCAGTCGTGGGGACACCTACGAGCAGTACTTC
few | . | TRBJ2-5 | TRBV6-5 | CASGSRRETQYF | TGTGCCAGCGGGAGCAGGCGGGAGACCCAGTACTTC
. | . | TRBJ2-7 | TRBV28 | CASGSEQYF | TGTGCCAGCGGAAGCGAGCAGTACTTC
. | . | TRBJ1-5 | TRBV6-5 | CASSGAGLGNQPQHF | TGTGCCAGCAGTGGCGCGGGATTGGGCAATCAGCCCCAGCATTTT
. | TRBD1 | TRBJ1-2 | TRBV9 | CASSVGGGTGYTF | TGTGCCAGCAGCGTAGGAGGGGGCACTGGCTACACCTTC
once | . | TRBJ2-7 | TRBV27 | CARIPSLPDMGVYEQYF | TGTGCCAGAATTCCCTCCCTGCCGGACATGGGCGTCTACGAGCAGTACTTC
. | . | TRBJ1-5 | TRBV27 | CASSLAGAQPQHF | TGTGCCAGCAGTTTAGCGGGGGCACAGCCCCAGCATTTT
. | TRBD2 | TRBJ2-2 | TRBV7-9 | CASSSSGANTGELFF | TGTGCCAGCAGCTCTAGCGGTGCGAACACCGGGGAGCTGTTTTTT
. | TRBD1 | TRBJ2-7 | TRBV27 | CASRPRDRVDYEQYF | TGTGCCAGCAGGCCCCGGGACAGGGTGGACTACGAGCAGTACTTC
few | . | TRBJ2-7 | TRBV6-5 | CASRRIWALPYEQYF | TGTGCCAGCAGGCGAATCTGGGCGCTTCCGTACGAGCAGTACTTC
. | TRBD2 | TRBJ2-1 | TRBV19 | CASSPSGAGVYNEQFF | TGTGCCAGTAGTCCCTCCGGAGCGGGAGTATACAATGAGCAGTTCTTC
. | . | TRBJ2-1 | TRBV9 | CASSGSSYNEQFF | TGTGCCAGCAGCGGTAGCTCCTACAATGAGCAGTTCTTC
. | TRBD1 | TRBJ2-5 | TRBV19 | CASRQGAGETQYF | TGTGCCAGTAGACAGGGGGCAGGGGAGACCCAGTACTTC
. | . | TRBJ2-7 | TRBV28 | CAITTTTSSYEQYF | TGTGCCATCACAACTACGACGAGCTCCTACGAGCAGTACTTC
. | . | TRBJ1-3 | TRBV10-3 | CAISGLLPPRGNTIYF | TGTGCCATCAGTGGCCTCCTACCTCCCAGGGGAAACACCATATATTTT
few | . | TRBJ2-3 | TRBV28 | CASSTPLSTDTQYF | TGTGCCAGCAGTACCCCTTTGAGTACAGATACGCAGTATTTT
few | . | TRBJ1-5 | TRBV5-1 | CASSLGRPNDPQHF | TGCGCCAGCAGCTTGGGACGGCCGAATGATCCCCAGCATTTT
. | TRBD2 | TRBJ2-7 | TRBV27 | CASTLLAGGHYEQYF | TGTGCCAGCACCTTACTAGCGGGAGGCCACTACGAGCAGTACTTC
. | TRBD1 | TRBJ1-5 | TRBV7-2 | CASSWAQGNQPQHF | TGTGCCAGCAGCTGGGCACAGGGGAATCAGCCCCAGCATTTT
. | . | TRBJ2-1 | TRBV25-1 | CASSDNRQTYNEQFF | TGTGCCAGCAGTGATAATCGACAAACCTACAATGAGCAGTTCTTC
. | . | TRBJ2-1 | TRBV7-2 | CASSLKTRGANEQFF | TGTGCCAGCAGCTTAAAAACCAGGGGTGCCAATGAGCAGTTCTTC
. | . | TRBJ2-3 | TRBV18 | CASSPVLGGVADTQYF | TGTGCCAGCTCACCGGTCCTTGGTGGGGTGGCAGATACGCAGTATTTT
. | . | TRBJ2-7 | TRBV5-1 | CASSLDQRQVRVAQYF | TGCGCCAGCAGCTTGGACCAAAGACAGGTTAGAGTGGCGCAGTACTTC
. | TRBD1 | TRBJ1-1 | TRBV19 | CASSIGAGQAGNTEAFF | TGTGCCAGTAGTATAGGTGCGGGACAGGCGGGGAACACTGAAGCTTTCTTT
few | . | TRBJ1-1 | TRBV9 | CASSARGVSGGSEAFF | TGTGCCAGCAGCGCGAGGGGGGTTAGCGGAGGGTCTGAAGCTTTCTTT
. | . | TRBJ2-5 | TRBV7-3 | CASSHDRQETQYF | TGTGCCAGCAGCCACGACCGTCAAGAGACCCAGTACTTC
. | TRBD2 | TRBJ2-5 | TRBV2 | CASVGLAGQETQYF | TGTGCCAGCGTTGGACTAGCGGGTCAAGAGACCCAGTACTTC
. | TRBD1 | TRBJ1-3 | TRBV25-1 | CASSEGQTLGNTIYF | TGTGCCAGCAGTGAGGGACAGACTCTGGGAAACACCATATATTTT
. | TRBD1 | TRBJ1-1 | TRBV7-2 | CASSLGRTGGVEAFF | TGTGCCAGCAGCTTAGGTAGGACAGGGGGCGTTGAAGCTTTCTTT
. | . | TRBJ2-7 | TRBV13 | CASSFGRADEQYF | TGTGCCAGCAGCTTCGGCAGGGCAGACGAGCAGTACTTC
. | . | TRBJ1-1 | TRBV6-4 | CASSEIPNTEAFF | TGTGCCAGCAGTGAGATTCCTAACACTGAAGCTTTCTTT
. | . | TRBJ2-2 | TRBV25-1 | CASSLRVGTGELFF | TGTGCCAGCAGTCTTAGGGTTGGCACCGGGGAGCTGTTTTTT
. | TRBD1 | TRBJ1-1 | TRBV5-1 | CASSFTGTGAQGTEAFF | TGCGCCAGCAGCTTTACCGGGACAGGGGCCCAAGGCACTGAAGCTTTCTTT
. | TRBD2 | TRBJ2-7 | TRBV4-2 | CASSQESPGLAVYEQYF | TGTGCCAGCAGCCAAGAATCCCCGGGACTAGCGGTCTACGAGCAGTACTTC
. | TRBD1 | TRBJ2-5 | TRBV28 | CASSYRTGRGQETQYF | TGTGCCAGCAGTTACCGGACAGGGAGAGGGCAAGAGACCCAGTACTTC